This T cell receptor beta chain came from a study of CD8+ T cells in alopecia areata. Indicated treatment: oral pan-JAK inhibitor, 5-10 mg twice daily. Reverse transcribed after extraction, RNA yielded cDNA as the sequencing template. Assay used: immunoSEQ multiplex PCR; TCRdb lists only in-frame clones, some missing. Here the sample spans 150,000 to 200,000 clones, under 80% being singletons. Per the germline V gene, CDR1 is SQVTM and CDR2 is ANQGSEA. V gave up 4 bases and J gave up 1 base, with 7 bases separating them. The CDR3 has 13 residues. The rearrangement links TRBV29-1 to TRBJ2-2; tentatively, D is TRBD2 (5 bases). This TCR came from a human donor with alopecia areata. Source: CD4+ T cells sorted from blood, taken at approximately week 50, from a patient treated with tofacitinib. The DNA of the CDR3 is TGCAGCGTTGGGAGGATGAACACCGGGGAGCTGTTTTTT. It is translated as CSVGRMNTGELFF.